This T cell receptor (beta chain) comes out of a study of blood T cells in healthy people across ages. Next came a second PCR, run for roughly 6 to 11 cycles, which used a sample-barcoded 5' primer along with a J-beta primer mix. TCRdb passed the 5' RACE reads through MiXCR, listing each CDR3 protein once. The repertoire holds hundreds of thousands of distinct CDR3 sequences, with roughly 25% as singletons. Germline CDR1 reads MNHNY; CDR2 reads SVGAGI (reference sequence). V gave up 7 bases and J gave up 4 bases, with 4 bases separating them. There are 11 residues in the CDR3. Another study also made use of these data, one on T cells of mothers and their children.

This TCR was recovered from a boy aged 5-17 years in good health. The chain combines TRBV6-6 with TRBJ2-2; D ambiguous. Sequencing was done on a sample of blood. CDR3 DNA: TGTGCCAGCATCTTCACCGGGGAGCTGTTTTTT. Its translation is CASIFTGELFF.